This T cell receptor (beta chain) was captured in a study of cytomegalovirus exposure and HLA in healthy donors. Study conclusions and caveats: As a later analysis revealed, the rate of TCR association differed by HLA locus, with DRB1 most and HLA-C fewest. A later analysis found that most CMV-associated TCR beta chains appeared HLA-restricted. Reports credit the classifier with highly specific, highly sensitive diagnosis of cytomegalovirus status. Researchers reported in a later analysis that a missense DCLRE1C variant was tied to TCR beta V- and J-gene trimming.

Details on this clone: Antigen specificity is unknown.

The PCR used 60 Vbeta and 13 Jbeta primers. Profiling relied on immunoSEQ multiplex PCR, and the TCRdb table lists in-frame clones only, not all of them. The sample has 120,000 or so clones; approximately 80% are singletons. Sequencing used PBMCs. This TCR was recovered from a man younger than 40 in good health and CMV-seronegative.

CDR3 DNA: TGTGCCAGCAGCGAGGTGGGGAGCTCTGGAAACACCATATATTTT. It translates to CASSEVGSSGNTIYF. This chain joins TRBV9 and TRBJ1-3; D is undetermined. V shed 3 bases and J shed 0 bases, with 10 bases lying between them. The CDR3 contains 15 residues. CDR1 and CDR2 (germline): SGDLS, YYNGEE. Supplemented by reference TRBV9 and TRBJ1-3, the full variable domain reads DSGVTQTPKHLITATGQRVTLRCSPRSGDLSVYWYQQSLDQGLQFLIQYYNGEERAKGNILERFSAQQFPDLHSELNLSSLELGDSALYFCASSEVGSSGNTIYFGEGSWLTVV.